This entry describes one T cell receptor beta chain. This sample stems from a study of blood T cell repertoires in COVID-19. The wider study: Samples representing acute and convalescent COVID-19 were sourced from the United States, Italy and Spain. Sample material is recorded as cDNA or gDNA derived from T cells, B-cell-depleted T cells, or PBMCs.

The germline V gene has CDR1 SEHNR and CDR2 FQNEAQ (reference sequence). Trimming cost V 1 base and J 6 bases, with 9 bases left between them. The CDR3 has 14 residues. Participants' own reports of clinical history determined their cohort assignment. How the authors handled the data: From reference gene primer amplification, estimates of nucleated cell counts were derived. Sequencing used immunoSEQ multiplex PCR; TCRdb keeps in-frame clones, though not all of them. Clonal size and the V and J genes are those of that table, whereas D and trimming came from the DNA. Here the sample spans some 240,000 clones, 75% to 90% being singletons.

The chain links TRBV7-9 to TRBJ2-2, with D possibly TRBD1 on 6 matching bases. The specimen was PBMCs or T cells enriched from blood (not recorded which). The receptor was derived from a middle-aged woman who had been exposed to COVID-19. The CDR3 region is CASSLGGPAGELFF. The CDR3, as DNA: TGTGCCAGCAGCTTAGGGGGGCCGGCCGGGGAGCTGTTTTTT.